This T cell receptor (beta chain) was captured in a study of blood T cells in healthy people across ages. Primers used in a second PCR of about 6 to 12 cycles were a sample-barcoded 5' primer and a J-beta primer mix. A single record per CDR3 protein comes from TCRdb applying MiXCR to the 5' RACE reads. The repertoire holds hundreds of thousands of distinct CDR3 sequences, around two fifths seen once, with roughly 19% in the top ten. Germline-derived CDR1 and CDR2 are SGHTA and FQGNSA. The CDR3 covers 15 residues. The receptor comes from a man aged 55 to 70 in good health. The genes are TRBV7-2 and TRBJ2-5, with 11 bases lining up with TRBD1. The DNA matches TRBJ2-7 better at its end, which makes the J call doubtful. The source material was blood. The CDR3 spells CASSTTDRGHYEQYF. In DNA form, the CDR3 reads TGTGCCAGCAGCACGACGGACAGGGGGCATTACGAGCAGTACTTC.